This T cell receptor beta chain was captured in a study of T cells in localized non-small cell lung cancer. Broader study findings: Longer overall survival was linked to higher blood T cell density. A median roughly 50 of the top 100 tumor clones appeared in adjacent lung. Sequencing was limited to one tumor region, leaving the possibility of heterogeneity open.

Using immunoSEQ multiplex PCR, the repertoire was profiled, and TCRdb retains in-frame clones only, with some absent. The sample has tens of thousands of clones, around nine tenths seen once; the top ten hold less than 25%. As to this clone: Antigen: not known.

Sequencing was performed on peripheral blood, taken before any cancer treatment. The TCR was taken from a woman aged 35 to 69 with stage I squamous cell lung carcinoma.

The CDR3 loop is CASSAIGTGSSGANVLTF. For the CDR3, the DNA is TGTGCCAGCAGCGCGATCGGGACAGGCAGCTCTGGGGCCAACGTCCTGACTTTC. The chain combines TRBV5-4 with TRBJ2-6; TRBD1 matches at 8 bases. Germline-derived CDR1 and CDR2 are SGHNT and YYREEE (reference sequence). CDR3 length: 18 residues. The V and J ends lost 4 bases and 0 bases, in that order; junction bases with no gene match: 9.